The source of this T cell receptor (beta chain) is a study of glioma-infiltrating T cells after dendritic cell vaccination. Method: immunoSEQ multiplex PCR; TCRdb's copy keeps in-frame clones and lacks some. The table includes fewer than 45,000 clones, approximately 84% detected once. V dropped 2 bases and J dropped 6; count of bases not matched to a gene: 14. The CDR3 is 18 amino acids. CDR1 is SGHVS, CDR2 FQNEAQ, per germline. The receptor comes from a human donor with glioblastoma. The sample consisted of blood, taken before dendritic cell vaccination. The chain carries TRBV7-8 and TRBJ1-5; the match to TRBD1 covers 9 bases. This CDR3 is CASSLSPGTGRLFQPQHF. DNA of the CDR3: TGTGCCAGCAGCTTATCCCCGGGGACAGGGAGATTGTTTCAGCCCCAGCATTTT.